These T cell receptor beta chains were read from a single sample in a study of T cell responses to AZD1222 COVID-19 vaccine. The table came from immunoSEQ multiplex PCR; TCRdb's copy has only in-frame clones and leaves some out. The table lists about 180,000 clones, approximately 94% of them singletons. The specimen was peripheral blood, collected on day 0 of AZD1222 vaccination. These receptors all come from an adult in good health. The CDR3 runs from the conserved cysteine through the conserved F or W. Each record gives: J gene, D gene, V gene, CDR3 protein. D genes are given only for firm matches.

J: TRBJ1-5; D: NA; V: TRBV5-1; CDR3: CASSLGEVGNQPQHF
J: TRBJ2-7; D: TRBD2; V: TRBV10-2; CDR3: CASGEREVYEQYF
J: TRBJ1-3; D: NA; V: TRBV19; CDR3: CASSTGRSSGNTIYF
J: TRBJ2-3; D: TRBD2; V: TRBV5-1; CDR3: CASSSGTGTRRDTQYF
J: TRBJ2-7; D: NA; V: TRBV15; CDR3: CATSRGRRGERLFSYEQYF
J: TRBJ2-7; D: TRBD2; V: TRBV3-1/TRBV3-2; CDR3: CASSQEFGGRGGFEQYF
J: TRBJ2-1; D: NA; V: TRBV3-1/TRBV3-2; CDR3: CASSQGTGSYNEQFF
J: TRBJ1-4; D: TRBD1; V: TRBV5-4; CDR3: CASSLTGAGQSNEKLFF
J: TRBJ1-3; D: NA; V: TRBV3-1/TRBV3-2; CDR3: CASASRGTQGNTIYF
J: TRBJ2-1; D: NA; V: TRBV7-9; CDR3: CASSLLGDNEQFF
J: TRBJ1-5; D: NA; V: TRBV10-3; CDR3: CAIRPDSNQPQHF
J: TRBJ2-4; D: NA; V: TRBV5-6; CDR3: CASSSSQGTPYF
J: TRBJ1-5; D: NA; V: TRBV29-1; CDR3: CSVVGTDSNQPQHF
J: TRBJ2-5; D: NA; V: TRBV6-1; CDR3: CASGDPGVETQYF
J: TRBJ2-5; D: TRBD2; V: TRBV28; CDR3: CASNSWREGKETQYF
J: TRBJ2-7; D: TRBD1; V: TRBV10-3; CDR3: CAIRAGGLATYEQYF
J: TRBJ1-5; D: TRBD1; V: TRBV28; CDR3: CASSWTGDQPQHF
J: TRBJ1-2; D: TRBD1; V: TRBV7-9; CDR3: CASSSNGDRLFYGYTF
J: TRBJ2-1; D: NA; V: TRBV2; CDR3: CASSEIFEQFF
J: TRBJ2-1; D: NA; V: TRBV25-1; CDR3: CATKGGNQFF
J: TRBJ2-7; D: TRBD1; V: TRBV5-1; CDR3: CASSSGQGAYEQYF
J: TRBJ1-2; D: TRBD1; V: TRBV6-5; CDR3: CASSYTQGAAGYTF
J: TRBJ2-7; D: TRBD2; V: TRBV27; CDR3: CASSLVAGGPSEQYF
J: TRBJ2-1; D: TRBD2; V: TRBV12-5; CDR3: CASDHSGGPIEQFF
J: TRBJ2-7; D: TRBD1; V: TRBV5-1; CDR3: CASTNRTGYEQYF
J: TRBJ2-7; D: TRBD1; V: TRBV6-5; CDR3: CASTKGRQGVLEQYF
J: TRBJ2-5; D: NA; V: TRBV6-2/TRBV6-3; CDR3: CASSYSGGQETQYF
J: TRBJ1-2; D: NA; V: TRBV2; CDR3: CASSRDWDAHGYTF